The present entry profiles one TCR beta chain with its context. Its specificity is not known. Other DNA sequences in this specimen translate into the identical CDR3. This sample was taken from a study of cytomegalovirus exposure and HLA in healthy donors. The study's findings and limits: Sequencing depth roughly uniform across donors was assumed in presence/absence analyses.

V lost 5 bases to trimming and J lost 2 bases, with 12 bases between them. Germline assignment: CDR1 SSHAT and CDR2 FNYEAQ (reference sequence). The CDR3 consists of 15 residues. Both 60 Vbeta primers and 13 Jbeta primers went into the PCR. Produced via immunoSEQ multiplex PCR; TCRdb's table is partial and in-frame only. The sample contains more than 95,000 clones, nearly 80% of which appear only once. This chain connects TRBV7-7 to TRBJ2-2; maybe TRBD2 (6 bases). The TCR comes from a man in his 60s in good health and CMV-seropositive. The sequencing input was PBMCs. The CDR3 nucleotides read TGTGCCAGCAGCCCGGGACTTCCAAACACCGGGGAGCTGTTTTTT. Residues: CASSPGLPNTGELFF.